This is a list of T cell receptor beta chains from one sample in a study of blood T cell repertoires in COVID-19. Profiled with immunoSEQ multiplex PCR; TCRdb holds only in-frame clones, not every one. Seen here are around 68,000 clones, approximately 83% observed once, and the top ten hold approximately 15%. The specimen was peripheral blood. The source is a man aged 35 to 55 with COVID-19, enrolled during active disease. Both conserved end residues are part of each CDR3. The order of the fields is D gene, V gene, J gene, clone size, CDR3 DNA, CDR3 protein. A D gene is named only where the DNA matches it firmly. Rows may omit the clone size; those that give it use once, few, many or a size class.

>-|TRBV5-1|TRBJ2-5|-
TGCGCCAGCAGCCTGGGCCCTAGTGAGCAAGAGACCCAGTACTTC
CASSLGPSEQETQYF
>TRBD2|TRBV13|TRBJ2-5|once
TGTGCCAGCAGCGTCGGGCTAGCGGGGGGGACCCAGTACTTC
CASSVGLAGGTQYF
>TRBD1|TRBV6-1|TRBJ2-3|-
TGTGCCAGCAGTGAAAGACAGGGGGCGGCAGATACGCAGTATTTT
CASSERQGAADTQYF
>TRBD1|TRBV5-1|TRBJ1-6|-
TGCGCCAGCAGCTTGAGTGTCGGACAGGGGATAGGTAATTCACCCCTCCACTTT
CASSLSVGQGIGNSPLHF
>-|TRBV3-1/TRBV3-2|TRBJ1-1|once
TGTGCCAGCAGCCAAGATTTGGTTACGGTGAACACTGAAGCTTTCTTT
CASSQDLVTVNTEAFF
>-|TRBV7-2|TRBJ2-7|few
TGTGCCAGCAGCTGGCTCCAATACGAGCAGTACTTC
CASSWLQYEQYF
>-|TRBV19|TRBJ1-2|-
TGTGCCAGTACCCCCAGCCGGGGAAATGACTATGGCTACACCTTC
CASTPSRGNDYGYTF
>-|TRBV30|TRBJ1-6|once
TGTGCCTGGAGTGTAAGTGGCGGAGGATCACCCCTCCACTTT
CAWSVSGGGSPLHF
>TRBD1|TRBV2|TRBJ1-5|-
TGTGCCAGCTCTAGACAGGGGGGCAATCAGCCCCAGCATTTT
CASSRQGGNQPQHF
>-|TRBV5-1|TRBJ2-7|-
TGCGCCAGCAGCCTGGGTATGACTGGCCTTCAGCAGTACTTC
CASSLGMTGLQQYF
>TRBD1|TRBV10-1|TRBJ1-3|-
TGCGCCAGCAGTGCCGGGACAGCCTTCTCTGGAAACACCATATATTTT
CASSAGTAFSGNTIYF
>TRBD1|TRBV28|TRBJ1-1|-
TGTGCCAGCAGCCGATCCGGGACAGGGGGCCGCGAAGCTTTCTTT
CASSRSGTGGREAFF
>TRBD2|TRBV5-1|TRBJ2-3|-
TGCGCCAGCAGCATGGATCCACCTGGGACTAGCGGGGGAGATACGCAGTATTTT
CASSMDPPGTSGGDTQYF
>-|TRBV7-8|TRBJ2-7|-
TGTGCCAGCACCCTCCTGACTTTTTCTGAGGGCGAGCAGTACTTC
CASTLLTFSEGEQYF
>-|TRBV3-1/TRBV3-2|TRBJ2-5|-
TGTGCCAGCAGCCCCTGGGGCCTAGAAGAGACCCAGTACTTC
CASSPWGLEETQYF
>-|TRBV10-3|TRBJ2-2|-
TGTGCCAGCCACGCGGCCCCCGGGGAGCTGTTTTTT
CASHAAPGELFF
>TRBD1|TRBV10-2|TRBJ1-4|-
TGCGCCAGCAGTCCTGGACAGGGGTTAATTAATGAAAAACTGTTTTTT
CASSPGQGLINEKLFF
>TRBD1|TRBV28|TRBJ1-6|-
TGTGCCAGCAGTTTAGGGGGACAGCGGACGAATTCACCCCTCCACTTT
CASSLGGQRTNSPLHF
>-|TRBV30|TRBJ1-1|once
TGTGCCTGGGAAAGGGGTGCTGAAGCTTTCTTT
CAWERGAEAFF
>TRBD1|TRBV29-1|TRBJ2-5|-
TGCAGCGTTCGGGACAGGGGAGGGGAAGAGACCCAGTACTTC
CSVRDRGGEETQYF
>TRBD2|TRBV5-4|TRBJ2-3|-
TGTGCCAGCAGCTTCATAGCGGGGTACACAGATACGCAGTATTTT
CASSFIAGYTDTQYF
>-|TRBV6-1|TRBJ1-6|-
TGTGCCAGCAGTGAGTCGGGGGTGGCTCGTAATTCACCCCTCCACTTT
CASSESGVARNSPLHF
>-|TRBV6-1|TRBJ2-3|-
TGTGCCAGCAGTGATTGGGGGGGGGCAAAAGGGGCAGATACGCAGTATTTT
CASSDWGGAKGADTQYF
>TRBD1|TRBV7-9|TRBJ1-3|-
TGTGCCAGCACCAAAGGACAGGGCCTTGGGGACACCATATATTTT
CASTKGQGLGDTIYF
>-|TRBV9|TRBJ2-5|once
TGTGCCAGCAGTTTACAGGCGCAAGAGACCCAGTACTTC
CASSLQAQETQYF
>-|TRBV7-2|TRBJ1-6|-
TGTGCCAGCAGCTTAAGTGTCGTTGCACAGGGAAATTCACCCCTCCACTTT
CASSLSVVAQGNSPLHF
>TRBD2|TRBV19|TRBJ2-1|-
TGTGCCAGCACAAGTGGGGGGGGTAGCTACAATGAGCAGTTCTTC
CASTSGGGSYNEQFF
>TRBD2|TRBV7-2|TRBJ2-7|-
TGTGCCAGCAGCCCGGGACTAGCGGGGATCCACGAGCAGTACTTC
CASSPGLAGIHEQYF
>TRBD2|TRBV3-1/TRBV3-2|TRBJ2-3|-
TGTGCCAGCAGCCCCTTTGAAGCGGGGGGAGATACGCAGTATTTT
CASSPFEAGGDTQYF
>-|TRBV6-6|TRBJ2-6|once
TGTGCCAGCAGTCCGAGGGGGTACGGGTTCTCTGGGGCCAACGTCCTGACTTTC
CASSPRGYGFSGANVLTF
>-|TRBV5-1|TRBJ2-5|-
TGCGCCAGCAGCCCCGGACAACACCAAGAGACCCAGTACTTC
CASSPGQHQETQYF
>TRBD1|TRBV4-2|TRBJ1-2|once
TGTGCCAGCAGCCGCGGACAGGGGGAGAACTATGGCTACACCTTC
CASSRGQGENYGYTF
>TRBD1|TRBV3-1/TRBV3-2|TRBJ1-4|-
TGTGCCAGCAGCCCTAAACCGGACAGGCTTAATGAAAAACTGTTTTTT
CASSPKPDRLNEKLFF
>-|TRBV27|TRBJ2-7|-
TGTGCCAGCAGTTCCACCTACGAGCAGTACTTC
CASSSTYEQYF
>TRBD1|TRBV30|TRBJ1-1|-
TGTGCCTGGAACCGCCTACAGGGGGAAGCTTTCTTT
CAWNRLQGEAFF
>TRBD1|TRBV28|TRBJ2-4|few
TGTGCCAGCAGTTTTAATTTCGGGACAGGGGGCGCACGGGCCAAAAACATTCAGTACTTC
CASSFNFGTGGARAKNIQYF
>-|TRBV27|TRBJ2-3|-
TGTGCCACCCAGTTTGTCCCCACAGATACGCAGTATTTT
CATQFVPTDTQYF
>-|TRBV28|TRBJ2-7|-
TGCGCGGAGGGGGCGCGAGGCGAGCAGTACTTC
CAEGARGEQYF
>-|TRBV12-3/TRBV12-4|TRBJ2-7|-
TGTGCCAGCAGTCTCGGTGGTCCCCGGAGGTACTTC
CASSLGGPRRYF
>-|TRBV5-4|TRBJ1-6|-
TGTGCCAGCATGGGGAGCTCCTATAATTCACCCCTCCACTTT
CASMGSSYNSPLHF
>-|TRBV6-1|TRBJ1-2|once
TGTGCCAGCAGTGAAAACAATAGGAGGGTCAACTATGGCTACACCTTC
CASSENNRRVNYGYTF
>TRBD1|TRBV6-5|TRBJ1-6|-
TGTGCCAGCAGGGACAGGGATTCACCCCTCCACTTT
CASRDRDSPLHF
>TRBD1|TRBV2|TRBJ1-6|-
TGTGCCAGCAACTCACAGGGGAAGATTTCACCCCTCCACTTT
CASNSQGKISPLHF
>-|TRBV18|TRBJ1-2|-
TGTGCCAGCTCACCACCGCCAGGACAGTACTATGGCTACACCTTC
CASSPPPGQYYGYTF